A single sample is the source of the 31 T cell receptor beta chains below, sequenced in a study of response to subunit inactivated influenza vaccine. One entry per CDR3 protein, called by TCRdb with MiXCR from the RT-PCR reads. This table has about 780,000 distinct CDR3 sequences, approximately 17% appearing once. This sample comprised PBMCs from blood, obtained about 5 days after vaccination. The origin of the receptors is a middle-aged man who received an inactivated influenza vaccine.

The J gene is TRBJ2-5, the V gene TRBV12-3 or TRBV12-4; 14 bases agree with TRBD2. The V and J ends lost 8 bases and 4 bases, in that order; junction bases with no gene match: 6. The CDR3 sequence is 15 residues long. The CDR3 nucleotides read TGTGCCAGCGTGACTAGCGGGAGGGGGGGAGAGACCCAGTACTTC. This codes for CASVTSGRGGETQYF.

This clonotype was seen a few times. The V gene is TRBV12-3 or TRBV12-4, the J gene TRBJ2-2, with TRBD1 matching 8 bases. Unmatched junction bases numbered 7, after V lost 6 bases and J lost 4 bases. CDR3 length equals 15 residues. The CDR3 loop is CASSLDRVPTGELFF. In DNA form, the CDR3 reads TGTGCCAGCAGCCTGGACAGGGTTCCCACCGGGGAGCTGTTTTTT.

V and J are TRBV20-1 and TRBJ1-2; the D is unclear. Germline values: CDR1 DFQATT, CDR2 SNEGSKA (reference sequence). The germline V and J ends were trimmed by 6 bases and 6 bases, with 14 bases remaining between them. The CDR3 runs to 12 residues. The chain's CDR3 is CSATTQHHGYTF. DNA of the CDR3: TGCAGTGCCACTACCCAACATCATGGCTACACCTTC.

This chain links TRBV5-1 with TRBJ2-1, with D possibly matching TRBD2 (5 bases). The CDR3 sequence is 13 residues long. Trimming stripped 4 bases from V and 3 bases from J, with 8 bases between. Germline lookup yields CDR1 SGHRS and CDR2 YFSETQ. The CDR3 DNA reads TGCGCCAGCAGCACCGGGATCTACAATGAGCAGTTCTTC. It translates to CASSTGIYNEQFF.

This clonotype was found a few times. The chain joins TRBV10-3 to TRBJ2-1; D is possibly TRBD2 (6 bases). This CDR3 has 15 amino acids. V lost 4 bases to trimming and J lost 2 bases, with 12 bases between them. The V gene's germline CDR1 is ENHRY and CDR2 SYGVKD. CDR3 amino acids: CAISGSGEAYNEQFF. The CDR3, as DNA: TGTGCCATCAGTGGGTCGGGAGAGGCCTACAATGAGCAGTTCTTC.

The rearrangement links TRBV7-9 to TRBJ2-7, with D tentatively TRBD1 (5 bases). CDR1 and CDR2 from the germline V gene are SEHNR and FQNEAQ (reference sequence). V was cut by 1 base and J by 5 bases, with 12 bases left in between. This CDR3 spans 14 amino acids. The CDR3, as DNA: TGTGCCAGCAGCTTAGTGACAGTTTCCCACGAGCAGTACTTC. This sequence encodes CASSLVTVSHEQYF.

This rearrangement joins TRBV12-3 or TRBV12-4 to TRBJ2-1, with 9 bases identical to TRBD1. This CDR3 is built from 15 residues. Trimming removed 6 bases from V and 4 bases from J; junction bases left unmatched: 7. The CDR3 loop is CASRLGTGPYNEQFF. CDR3 DNA: TGTGCCAGCAGGCTGGGGACAGGGCCTTACAATGAGCAGTTCTTC.

The table lists this clonotype with many counts. The chain couples TRBV6-5 to TRBJ2-7; possibly TRBD2 for D (6 bases). This CDR3 spans 13 amino acids. The V end was cut by 0 bases, the J end by 7 bases, with 10 bases between. Germline V gene lookup returns CDR1 MNHEY and CDR2 SVGAGI. Here the CDR3 DNA reads TGTGCCAGCAGTTACTCACCAGGGAGGGAGCAGTACTTC. As protein: CASSYSPGREQYF.

This clonotype appeared many times. This chain uses TRBV12-3 or TRBV12-4 with TRBJ2-7, with 8 positions matching TRBD2. CDR3 size: 15 residues. Unmatched junction bases numbered 5, after V lost 2 bases and J lost 2 bases. The CDR3 region is CASSLKAGGAYEQYF. The CDR3 coding sequence is TGTGCCAGCAGTTTAAAGGCGGGAGGAGCCTACGAGCAGTACTTC.

In its sample, this clonotype was seen a few times. The rearrangement uses TRBV20-1 and TRBJ1-5; 8 bases match TRBD1. This CDR3 comprises 14 residues. The trim removed 5 bases at V and 5 bases at J, leaving 8 bases unmatched. Germline V gene lookup returns CDR1 DFQATT and CDR2 SNEGSKA (reference sequence). The CDR3 sequence: CSAPDQGAYQPQHF. CDR3 nucleotide sequence: TGCAGTGCTCCAGACCAGGGGGCCTATCAGCCCCAGCATTTT.

This rearrangement joins TRBV6-6 to TRBJ2-7; TRBD1 agrees at 9 bases. Germline V gives CDR1 MNHNY, CDR2 SVGAGI (reference sequence). Trimming at V came to 6 bases and at J to 6 bases, leaving 3 bases not matched to a gene. This CDR3 is built from 12 residues. CDR3 coding DNA: TGTGCCAGCAGGCCGGGACAGGGCGAGCAGTACTTC. Translating gives CASRPGQGEQYF.

The chain joins TRBV25-1 to TRBJ2-1; D call uncertain. The CDR3 sequence is 15 residues long. Germline assignment: CDR1 MGHDK and CDR2 SYGVNS. V was cut by 2 bases and J by 0 bases, with 8 bases left in between. The CDR3 DNA sequence: TGTGCCAGCAGTGAAGGAGTTAGCTCCTACAATGAGCAGTTCTTC. Encoded protein: CASSEGVSSYNEQFF. Together with reference TRBV25-1 and TRBJ2-1, the CDR3 gives the full variable domain: EADIYQTPRYLVIGTGKKITLECSQTMGHDKMYWYQQDPGMELHLIHYSYGVNSTEKGDLSSESTVSRIRTEHFPLTLESARPSHTSQYLCASSEGVSSYNEQFFGPGTRLTVL.

This clonotype was counted only a few times. The V gene is TRBV7-9, the J gene TRBJ2-7; 9 bases map to TRBD2. Trimming at V came to 1 base and at J to 7 bases, leaving 8 bases not matched to a gene. Per the germline V gene, CDR1 is SEHNR and CDR2 is FQNEAQ (reference sequence). The CDR3 has 15 amino acids. The CDR3 nucleotides read TGTGCCAGCAGCTTAGTGCTAGCGGGGACGGAAGAGCAGTACTTC. Translating gives CASSLVLAGTEEQYF.

The rearrangement uses TRBV7-2 and TRBJ2-1; D call uncertain. V dropped 5 bases and J dropped 5 bases, with 16 bases sitting between them. The CDR3 is 15 amino acids. Germline CDR1 reads SGHTA; CDR2 reads FQGNSA. CDR3 sequence reads: CASSPAVQRNNEQFF. CDR3 nucleotide sequence: TGTGCCAGCAGCCCCGCCGTGCAGAGGAACAATGAGCAGTTCTTC.

V and J are TRBV12-5 and TRBJ2-3, with TRBD2 matching over 7 bases. The CDR3 consists of 17 residues. The trim removed 4 bases at V and 1 base at J, leaving 11 bases unmatched. The germline V gene encodes CDR1 LGHNT and CDR2 FRNRAP. CDR3: CASGSGTMGPGTDTQYF. The DNA for the CDR3 is TGTGCTAGTGGTTCCGGGACTATGGGCCCGGGCACAGATACGCAGTATTTT.

In its sample, this clonotype was seen a few times. The CDR3 loop is CSADRGSNTEAFF. Here the CDR3 DNA reads TGCAGCGCCGACAGGGGATCCAACACTGAAGCTTTCTTT. This chain connects TRBV29-1 to TRBJ1-1; 8 nucleotides match TRBD1. Germline V lookup: CDR1 SQVTM, CDR2 ANQGSEA. This CDR3 spans 13 amino acids. Trimming cost V 7 bases and J 2 bases; bases outside gene matches: 6.

This chain's CDR3 is CAISGTSGSNEQYF. The CDR3 DNA is TGTGCCATCAGCGGGACTAGCGGGAGCAACGAGCAGTACTTC. The chain couples TRBV10-3 to TRBJ2-7, with TRBD2 matching over 14 bases. V was pared by 6 bases and J by 5 bases, with 3 bases of the junction left unmatched. Germline V gives CDR1 ENHRY, CDR2 SYGVKD. This CDR3 is 14 amino acids long.

This clonotype was found a few times. V is TRBV4-1 and J is TRBJ2-1, with D unclear. Trimming stripped 0 bases from V and 9 bases from J, with 15 bases between. CDR1 is MGHRA and CDR2 is YSYEKL in the germline V gene. The CDR3 extends over 15 amino acids. In DNA, the CDR3 is TGCGCCAGCAGCCAAGATCACAGTCCCCTAGGTGAGCAGTTCTTC. It is translated as CASSQDHSPLGEQFF.

This clonotype was seen repeatedly, ten times or more. The V gene is TRBV29-1, the J gene TRBJ2-2; a weak D match, TRBD1 (6 bases). Trimming removed 7 bases from V and 4 bases from J, with 13 bases in between. Germline CDR1 SQVTM, CDR2 ANQGSEA. This CDR3 is 13 amino acids long. The CDR3 here is CSALTRGTGELFF. In nucleotides, the CDR3 is TGCAGCGCCCTAACCAGGGGCACCGGGGAGCTGTTTTTT.

The J gene is TRBJ1-5, the V gene TRBV12-3 or TRBV12-4; D gene uncertain. Trimming left V 6 bases short and J 11 bases short, with 11 bases between. This CDR3 has 11 residues. The CDR3 DNA sequence: TGTGCCAGCAGGGGGAAGGGTGCCCAGCATTTT. Translation gives CASRGKGAQHF.

This clonotype was recorded a few times. The rearrangement joins TRBV10-3 to TRBJ2-7, with 8 bases fitting TRBD2. The J segment lost 0 bases and the V segment lost 6 bases, leaving 13 bases of the junction unmatched. CDR3 size: 17 residues. CDR1 and CDR2 from the germline V gene are ENHRY and SYGVKD. This CDR3 reads CAIRPGTRQANSYEQYF. The CDR3 region has the DNA TGTGCCATCAGACCAGGGACTAGACAGGCAAACTCCTACGAGCAGTACTTC.

This clonotype was seen a few times. The J gene is TRBJ2-3, the V gene TRBV5-1; 8 nucleotides match TRBD1. The germline V gene encodes CDR1 SGHRS and CDR2 YFSETQ. The CDR3 spans 14 residues. With V trimmed by 7 bases and J by 0 bases, 4 bases remained unmatched. CDR3 in amino acids: CASGQGTSTDTQYF. In DNA, the CDR3 is TGCGCCAGCGGACAGGGAACTAGCACAGATACGCAGTATTTT.

This clonotype was counted many times. This rearrangement joins TRBV29-1 to TRBJ2-6; D is ambiguous. V lost 3 bases to trimming and J lost 7 bases, with 10 bases between them. This CDR3 contains 13 residues. CDR1 SQVTM and CDR2 ANQGSEA come from the germline V gene. This chain's CDR3 is CSVDSSSANVLTF. In DNA form, the CDR3 reads TGCAGCGTTGATAGTTCTTCAGCCAACGTCCTGACTTTC.

To note about this clonotype: Possible read error: a much larger clone is one base away. This chain connects TRBV7-2 to TRBJ2-1; possible D gene TRBD1, 5 bases. Germline V gene sequence: CDR1 SGHTA, CDR2 FQGNSA. The CDR3 loop spans 17 amino acids. Written as DNA, the CDR3 is TGTGCCAGCAGCATAGCTCGGTCAGGGCGCCTGGGTAATGAGCAGTTCTTC. It yields the protein CASSIARSGRLGNEQFF.

This clonotype was found many times. This chain joins TRBV29-1 and TRBJ2-7; no reliable D call. The CDR3 runs to 14 residues. The germline V gene has CDR1 SQVTM and CDR2 ANQGSEA. Trimming took off 0 bases at V and 0 bases at J, with 9 bases between the two ends. The CDR3 DNA follows: TGCAGCGTTGAAGAACCGGCATCCTCCTACGAGCAGTACTTC. Translated, it gives CSVEEPASSYEQYF.

In this sample, this clonotype turned up many times. The J gene is TRBJ1-2, the V gene TRBV5-5; 7 bases fit TRBD1. The CDR3 sequence is 16 residues long. The V gene's germline CDR1 is SGHKS and CDR2 YYEKEE (reference sequence). V lost 3 bases, J lost 5 bases, and 13 bases stayed unmatched. For the CDR3, the DNA is TGTGCCAGCAGCTCCGAGCCGGGACAGATCTTTTATGGCTACACCTTC. Amino acid sequence: CASSSEPGQIFYGYTF.

The chain couples TRBV20-1 to TRBJ2-1; TRBD2 agrees at 7 bases. V was pared by 0 bases and J by 8 bases, with 10 bases of the junction left unmatched. This CDR3 has 15 amino acids. Germline V CDR1 and CDR2: DFQATT, SNEGSKA (reference sequence). The CDR3 nucleotides read TGCAGTGCTAGAGATCCAGGACTAGTGGTCTATGAGCAGTTCTTC. Its translation is CSARDPGLVVYEQFF.

Only a few counts were recorded for this clonotype. The rearrangement joins TRBV12-3 or TRBV12-4 to TRBJ1-2; TRBD1 might be the D (5 bases). The CDR3 length is 14 residues. V shed 1 base and J shed 8 bases, with 14 bases lying between them. CDR3 sequence reads: CASSLGSAGYGYTF. As DNA, the CDR3 is TGTGCCAGCAGTTTAGGTTCGGCAGGGTACGGCTACACCTTC.

This clonotype was seen a few times. The J gene is TRBJ2-4, the V gene TRBV20-1; D may be TRBD1 or TRBD2 (5 bases each). The germline V and J ends were trimmed by 0 bases and 11 bases, with 14 bases remaining between them. Germline CDR1 reads DFQATT; CDR2 reads SNEGSKA (reference sequence). This CDR3 region has 13 residues. The CDR3 region has the DNA TGCAGTGCTAGAGACCCCCCCAGGGACCTTCAGTACTTC. Amino acids: CSARDPPRDLQYF.

This clonotype was observed a few times. The chain links TRBV15 to TRBJ2-5, with 11 bases aligning to TRBD1. Germline CDR1 is LNHNV and CDR2 is YYDKDF (reference sequence). V dropped 8 bases and J dropped 7; count of bases not matched to a gene: 6. The CDR3 is 13 residues long. CDR3 sequence reads: CATSDRGQRTQYF. The CDR3 DNA follows: TGTGCCACCTCGGACAGGGGGCAGCGGACCCAGTACTTC.

The sample holds many counts of this clonotype. This sequence joins TRBV28 and TRBJ2-1, with D perhaps TRBD2 (5 bases). Looked up from germline, CDR1 is MDHEN and CDR2 is SYDVKM. CDR3 length: 13 amino acids. The ends were cut back, 5 bases at V and 9 bases at J, with 14 bases in the middle. CDR3 loop: CASSRLADPEQFF. CDR3 in DNA: TGTGCCAGCAGTCGGCTAGCAGATCCTGAGCAGTTCTTC. Drawing the rest from reference TRBV28 and TRBJ2-1, the complete variable domain is DVKVTQSSRYLVKRTGEKVFLECVQDMDHENMFWYRQDPGLGLRLIYFSYDVKMKEKGDIPEGYSVSREKKERFSLILESASTNQTSMYLCASSRLADPEQFFGPGTRLTVL.